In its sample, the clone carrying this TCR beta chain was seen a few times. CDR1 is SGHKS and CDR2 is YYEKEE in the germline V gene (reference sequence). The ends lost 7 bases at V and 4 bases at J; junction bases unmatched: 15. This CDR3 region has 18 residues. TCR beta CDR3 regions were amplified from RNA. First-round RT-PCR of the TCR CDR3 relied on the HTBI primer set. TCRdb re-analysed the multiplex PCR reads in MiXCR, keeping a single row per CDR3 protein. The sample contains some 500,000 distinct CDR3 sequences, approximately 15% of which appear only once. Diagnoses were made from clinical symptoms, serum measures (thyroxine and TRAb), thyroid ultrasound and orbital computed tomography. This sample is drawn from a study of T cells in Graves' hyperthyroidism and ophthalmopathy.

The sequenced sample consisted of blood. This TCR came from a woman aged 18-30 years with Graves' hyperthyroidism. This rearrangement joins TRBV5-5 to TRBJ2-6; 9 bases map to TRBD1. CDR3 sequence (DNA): TGTGCCAGCGCCAGAACGACAGGGGGTACCAGCGGGGCCAACGTCCTGACTTTC. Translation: CASARTTGGTSGANVLTF.